Below, 17 T cell receptor beta chains from the same sample are listed, as sequenced in a study of T cell changes during pregnancy in multiple sclerosis. Sequencing used immunoSEQ multiplex PCR; TCRdb keeps in-frame clones, though not all of them. The table includes fewer than 55,000 clones, 85% to 90% detected once. The sequencing used peripheral blood, collected in the second trimester of pregnancy. These receptors originate from a female donor in good health, enrolled as a control in a pregnancy study.

V usage is TRBV11-2 and J usage is TRBJ2-7; 10 nucleotides match TRBD2. CDR1 and CDR2 (germline): SGHAT, FQNNGV. This CDR3 contains 16 residues. Losses at the gene ends were 5 bases for V and 0 bases for J; bases not matched to a gene: 7. The CDR3 DNA reads as TGTGCCAGCAGCGTGACCGGGACTAGCGACTCCTACGAGCAGTACTTC. This translates into CASSVTGTSDSYEQYF.

J is TRBJ2-7 and V is TRBV29-1, with 12 bases identical to TRBD1. Germline CDR1 and CDR2: SQVTM and ANQGSEA. The CDR3 covers 15 residues. V trimming: 4 bases; J trimming: 7 bases; junction bases outside the gene matches: 11. The CDR3 DNA sequence: TGCAGCGTTGCAGTTATGGGACAGGGGGCGGGAGAGCAGTACTTC. Encoded protein: CSVAVMGQGAGEQYF.

The genes are TRBV11-3 and TRBJ2-1, with D perhaps matching TRBD2 (7 bases). The germline CDR1 and CDR2 sequences are SGHNT and YENEEA. V shed 4 bases and J shed 0 bases, with 10 bases lying between them. This CDR3 has 15 amino acids. Here the CDR3 reads CASSSRGGSYNEQFF. The CDR3 DNA reads as TGTGCCAGCAGCTCGAGGGGGGGCTCCTACAATGAGCAGTTCTTC.

This clone was seen just once. The rearrangement joins TRBV6-1 to TRBJ1-2; tentative D call: TRBD1 (5 bases). The CDR3 has 13 amino acids. Trimming cost V 3 bases and J 7 bases, with 12 bases left between them. CDR1 and CDR2 (germline): MNHNS, SASEGT. The CDR3 loop is CASSDGAGGGYTF. The CDR3 DNA sequence: TGTGCCAGCAGTGACGGGGCGGGGGGTGGCTACACCTTC.

The chain is built from TRBV5-4 and TRBJ2-1, with 9 bases matching TRBD2. The germline CDR1 and CDR2 sequences are SGHNT and YYREEE (reference sequence). V lost 5 bases and J lost 5; bases outside the gene matches: 11. This CDR3 comprises 16 residues. DNA of the CDR3: TGTGCCAGCAGTCCTGGAACTAGCGGGTACCACAATGAGCAGTTCTTC. Protein product: CASSPGTSGYHNEQFF.

The gene calls are TRBV6-5 and TRBJ2-2; 7 bases line up with TRBD1. With 2 bases clipped from V and 6 bases from J, the junction kept 9 bases outside the gene matches. Germline V gene data show CDR1 as MNHEY and CDR2 as SVGAGI. The CDR3 totals 16 residues. The CDR3, as DNA: TGTGCCAGCAGTTACGGTACAGGGGATGGGGCCGGGGAGCTGTTTTTT. It codes for CASSYGTGDGAGELFF.

V and J are TRBV4-3 and TRBJ2-7, with 8 positions matching TRBD1. The V and J ends lost 5 bases and 5 bases, in that order; junction bases with no gene match: 8. Germline CDR1 reads LGHNA; CDR2 reads YSLEER. The CDR3 runs to 14 residues. The CDR3 bases are TGCGCCAGCAGCTTTGGACAGGGACCTAACGAGCAGTACTTC. Translating gives CASSFGQGPNEQYF.

The genes are TRBV6-5 and TRBJ1-5; D unresolved. V dropped 0 bases and J dropped 2 bases, with 5 bases sitting between them. The CDR3 consists of 14 residues. Germline loops: CDR1 MNHEY, CDR2 SVGAGI. The CDR3 sequence: CASSYSAGNQPQHF. CDR3 nucleotides: TGTGCCAGCAGTTACTCGGCAGGCAATCAGCCCCAGCATTTT.

A few counts support this clone. The chain recombines TRBV4-2 with TRBJ2-7; the match to TRBD2 covers 8 bases. V lost 1 base to trimming and J lost 1 base; unmatched junction nucleotides: 12. The CDR3 has 18 amino acids. Germline V gene lookup returns CDR1 LGHNA and CDR2 YNFKEQ. CDR3 sequence reads: CASSQVLSLAGTSYEQYF. DNA for the CDR3: TGTGCCAGCAGCCAAGTTTTAAGTCTAGCGGGTACGTCCTACGAGCAGTACTTC.

The chain joins TRBV7-2 to TRBJ2-1, with 7 bases lining up with TRBD2. Germline CDR1 is SGHTA and CDR2 is FQGNSA. The CDR3 totals 16 residues. Trimming cost V 2 bases and J 0 bases; bases outside gene matches: 4. The CDR3 protein is CASSLTLAVSYNEQFF. CDR3 nucleotide sequence: TGTGCCAGCAGCTTAACCCTAGCGGTCTCCTACAATGAGCAGTTCTTC. Looking up the rest from reference TRBV7-2 and TRBJ2-1 gives the full variable domain: GAGVSQSPSNKVTEKGKDVELRCDPISGHTALYWYRQSLGQGLEFLIYFQGNSAPDKSGLPSDRFSAERTGGSVSTLTIQRTQQEDSAVYLCASSLTLAVSYNEQFFGPGTRLTVL.

The chain uses TRBV7-8 and TRBJ2-1, with D possibly matching TRBD1 (6 bases). The CDR3 runs 13 residues. Germline V gives CDR1 SGHVS, CDR2 FQNEAQ. Trimming stripped 3 bases from V and 9 bases from J, with 12 bases between. The CDR3 is CASSFQGQSEQFF. CDR3 DNA: TGTGCCAGCAGCTTTCAGGGGCAGTCTGAGCAGTTCTTC.

The chain links TRBV7-2 to TRBJ2-1, with 8 bases that match TRBD2. The CDR3 is 17 residues long. V gave up 1 base and J gave up 7 bases; unmatched junction bases: 12. Germline V CDR1 and CDR2: SGHTA, FQGNSA. CDR3 in amino acids: CASSLVASGRFGNEQFF. CDR3 in DNA: TGTGCCAGCAGCTTAGTAGCCAGCGGGAGATTTGGGAATGAGCAGTTCTTC.

The chain is built from TRBV19 and TRBJ1-1; TRBD1 matches at 8 bases. This CDR3 region has 18 residues. J gave up 1 base and V 5 bases, and 15 bases lay outside the gene matches. Germline V CDR1 and CDR2: LNHDA, SQIVND (reference sequence). The chain's CDR3 is CASSSPWTGFRGNTEAFF. The CDR3 DNA follows: TGTGCCAGTAGTTCCCCCTGGACAGGGTTTCGCGGGAACACTGAAGCTTTCTTT.

This clone was observed a handful of times. The chain employs TRBV4-2 and TRBJ1-1; TRBD1 is a possible D gene (6 bases). Germline-derived CDR1 and CDR2 are LGHNA and YNFKEQ. The V gene lost 4 bases and the J gene lost 0 bases, with 12 bases spanning the gap. This CDR3 has 15 residues. The CDR3 DNA reads as TGTGCCAGCAGCCCCGGGCAGGGGATGAACACTGAAGCTTTCTTT. It yields the protein CASSPGQGMNTEAFF.

The table lists this clone with a count of one. This chain links TRBV5-1 with TRBJ2-3, with TRBD2 identical over 9 bases. The CDR3 runs to 15 residues. Germline CDR1 reads SGHRS; CDR2 reads YFSETQ. Germline trimming cut 0 bases from V and 6 bases from J; bases unmatched to any gene: 5. This chain's CDR3 is CASSLVAGGPDTQYF. Written as DNA, the CDR3 is TGCGCCAGCAGCTTGGTGGCGGGGGGGCCGGATACGCAGTATTTT.

The chain joins TRBV20-1 to TRBJ2-7; D is unresolved. There are 11 residues in the CDR3. Trimming pared 8 bases from V and 3 bases from J, leaving 11 bases between. Germline V gene lookup returns CDR1 DFQATT and CDR2 SNEGSKA (reference sequence). In DNA form, the CDR3 reads TGCAGTAGCTCAGGAAGCTACGAGCAGTACTTC. Encoded protein: CSSSGSYEQYF.

V gene TRBV5-4 combines with J gene TRBJ2-1; TRBD2 matches 11 bases. The CDR3 totals 18 residues. The J segment lost 3 bases and the V segment lost 3 bases, leaving 11 bases of the junction unmatched. Germline assignment: CDR1 SGHNT and CDR2 YYREEE (reference sequence). As DNA, the CDR3 is TGTGCCAGCAGCTCCAGGACTAGCGGGTCGGTTTACTACAATGAGCAGTTCTTC. Its translation: CASSSRTSGSVYYNEQFF.